The 28 T cell receptor beta chains reported below all come from one sample, sequenced in a study of blood T cell repertoires in COVID-19. Sequencing was performed with immunoSEQ multiplex PCR; in TCRdb, only in-frame clones are kept and a portion is missing. The data show 100,000 to 120,000 clones, roughly 85% seen once. The sample comprised peripheral blood. These receptors all come from a human donor in a cohort sampled during active COVID-19.

The V and J genes are TRBV9 and TRBJ2-7; 8 bases line up with TRBD1. V lost 0 bases to trimming and J lost 0 bases; unmatched junction nucleotides: 5. The CDR3 sequence is 16 residues long. Germline CDR1 reads SGDLS; CDR2 reads YYNGEE. CDR3 sequence (DNA): TGTGCCAGCAGCGTAGCCCCGACAGGGGACTCCTACGAGCAGTACTTC. Amino acid sequence: CASSVAPTGDSYEQYF.

Only one count was recorded for this clone. CDR3 residues: CASSKTGSVTGYGGELFF. The CDR3 DNA is TGTGCCAGCAGCAAGACGGGAAGTGTGACAGGGTATGGCGGGGAGCTGTTTTTT. V and J are TRBV5-5 and TRBJ2-2, with 7 nucleotides matching TRBD1. Germline V gene data show CDR1 as SGHKS and CDR2 as YYEKEE (reference sequence). The CDR3 spans 18 residues. The junction had 19 bases not matched to a gene; V was cut back by 4 bases and J by 7 bases.

The V gene is TRBV6-2 or TRBV6-3, the J gene TRBJ2-7; tentative D call: TRBD1 (6 bases). The CDR3 is 13 amino acids. Germline values: CDR1 MNHEY, CDR2 SVGEGT. Trimming took off 4 bases at V and 2 bases at J, with 9 bases between the two ends. CDR3 sequence: CASSWDNTYEQYF. Here the CDR3 DNA reads TGTGCCAGCAGTTGGGACAACACCTACGAGCAGTACTTC.

V is TRBV6-5 and J is TRBJ1-4; D not certain. The CDR3 totals 16 residues. V gave up 1 base and J gave up 8 bases, with 17 bases separating them. Germline lookup yields CDR1 MNHEY and CDR2 SVGAGI. CDR3 amino acids: CASSYFPPQQGEKLFF. The CDR3 bases are TGTGCCAGCAGTTACTTCCCCCCACAGCAAGGAGAAAAACTGTTTTTT.

The rearrangement links TRBV4-3 to TRBJ2-6, with D perhaps TRBD1 (5 bases). CDR3 length: 16 residues. Between the trimmed V and J ends, which lost 0 bases and 4 bases, there was a span of 10 bases. Germline assignment: CDR1 LGHNA and CDR2 YSLEER. CDR3 nucleotides: TGCGCCAGCAGCCAAGATCGCAGGGCCGGGGCCAACGTCCTGACTTTC. This encodes CASSQDRRAGANVLTF.

V is TRBV5-5 and J is TRBJ2-6, with 12 bases matching TRBD1. Trimming took 5 bases from V and 1 from J; bases not matched to a gene: 7. Germline-derived CDR1 and CDR2 are SGHKS and YYEKEE (reference sequence). The CDR3 loop spans 18 amino acids. CDR3 coding DNA: TGTGCCAGCAGACACCGGGACAGGGGGCGTTCTGGGGCCAACGTCCTGACTTTC. It encodes CASRHRDRGRSGANVLTF.

This sequence joins TRBV2 and TRBJ2-2, with D tentatively TRBD2 (5 bases). Trimming took off 8 bases at V and 1 base at J, with 8 bases between the two ends. The germline V gene encodes CDR1 SNHLY and CDR2 FYNNEI. This CDR3 is built from 13 residues. CDR3 coding DNA: TGTGCCAGCCCGGGAAGGAACACCGGGGAGCTGTTTTTT. The encoded protein is CASPGRNTGELFF. Supplemented by reference TRBV2 and TRBJ2-2, the full variable domain reads EPEVTQTPSHQVTQMGQEVILRCVPISNHLYFYWYRQILGQKVEFLVSFYNNEISEKSEIFDDQFSVERPDGSNFTLKIRSTKLEDSAMYFCASPGRNTGELFFGEGSRLTVL.

V usage is TRBV13 and J usage is TRBJ2-3; 15 nucleotides match TRBD2. Germline-derived CDR1 and CDR2 are PRHDT and FYEKMQ (reference sequence). J was trimmed by 5 bases and V by 2 bases; bases with no gene match: 11. This CDR3 region has 19 residues. CDR3 sequence: CASSLSRTGLAGGGDTQYF. The CDR3 coding sequence is TGTGCCAGCAGCTTAAGCCGTACGGGACTAGCGGGAGGCGGAGATACGCAGTATTTT.

J is TRBJ2-5 and V is TRBV29-1, with D maybe TRBD1 (6 bases). CDR1 is SQVTM, CDR2 ANQGSEA, per germline. V lost 3 bases and J lost 4, with 15 bases in between. The CDR3 length is 14 residues. CDR3 sequence (DNA): TGCAGCGTTGATTCGGCAGGGGCGGGAGAGACCCAGTACTTC. Its translation: CSVDSAGAGETQYF.

V is TRBV15 and J is TRBJ1-5, with 9 bases that match TRBD1. This CDR3 has 20 amino acids. The trim removed 1 base at V and 1 base at J, leaving 14 bases unmatched. Germline assignment: CDR1 LNHNV and CDR2 YYDKDF (reference sequence). This CDR3 is CATSRVRPGQGFWSNQPQHF. In DNA, the CDR3 is TGTGCCACCAGCAGAGTCCGGCCGGGACAGGGCTTCTGGAGCAATCAGCCCCAGCATTTT.

The chain recombines TRBV9 with TRBJ1-1; 7 nucleotides align to TRBD1. V was clipped by 4 bases and J by 1 base; unmatched bases: 4. The germline V gene has CDR1 SGDLS and CDR2 YYNGEE. The CDR3 has 14 residues. CDR3 sequence (DNA): TGTGCCAGCAGCACCGGGACAGCGAACACTGAAGCTTTCTTT. This codes for CASSTGTANTEAFF.

The V call is TRBV5-5, the J call TRBJ2-7; possible D gene TRBD2, 7 bases. This CDR3 comprises 14 residues. V was trimmed by 1 base and J by 1 base, leaving 9 bases between them. Germline CDR1 and CDR2: SGHKS and YYEKEE (reference sequence). The CDR3 sequence: CASSLRGGSYEQYF. The CDR3 DNA reads as TGTGCCAGCAGCTTGAGGGGGGGATCCTACGAGCAGTACTTC. The full variable domain, in which reference TRBV5-5 and TRBJ2-7 provide the parts outside the CDR3, is DAGVTQSPTHLIKTRGQQVTLRCSPISGHKSVSWYQQVLGQGPQFIFQYYEKEERGRGNFPDRFSARQFPNYSSELNVNALLLGDSALYLCASSLRGGSYEQYFGPGTRLTVT.

The V and J genes are TRBV6-2 or TRBV6-3 and TRBJ2-1; D is possibly TRBD2 (6 bases). This CDR3 is 17 amino acids long. Trimming removed 4 bases at V and 0 bases at J, with 16 bases between. Germline V lookup: CDR1 MNHEY, CDR2 SVGEGT. The CDR3, as DNA: TGTGCCAGCAGTTCCACACGACTAGAATACTCCTACAATGAGCAGTTCTTC. Translating gives CASSSTRLEYSYNEQFF.

The chain couples TRBV29-1 to TRBJ2-2, with 10 nucleotides matching TRBD1. V was pared by 8 bases and J by 6 bases, with 9 bases of the junction left unmatched. The length of the CDR3 is 14 residues. Germline V lookup: CDR1 SQVTM, CDR2 ANQGSEA. This chain's CDR3 is CSMRDRGVSGELFF. In DNA, the CDR3 is TGCAGCATGCGGGACAGGGGTGTTTCCGGGGAGCTGTTTTTT.

The chain uses TRBV28 and TRBJ1-2; maybe TRBD1 (5 bases). The V and J ends lost 6 bases and 4 bases respectively, with 9 bases between them. The CDR3 contains 12 residues. Germline assignment: CDR1 MDHEN and CDR2 SYDVKM. The CDR3 here is CASSLGLYGYTF. CDR3 DNA sequence: TGTGCCAGCAGCCTGGGACTCTATGGCTACACCTTC.

The CDR3 loop is CASSLSTGLAKNIQYF. DNA of the CDR3: TGTGCCAGCAGTTTATCGACAGGACTAGCCAAAAACATTCAGTACTTC. The chain combines TRBV28 with TRBJ2-4; perhaps TRBD1 as D (6 bases). Germline CDR1 is MDHEN and CDR2 is SYDVKM. This CDR3 is built from 16 residues. Trimming cost V 1 base and J 0 bases, with 10 bases left between them.

This chain connects TRBV27 to TRBJ2-3; TRBD2 might be the D (6 bases). Germline V gene sequence: CDR1 MNHEY, CDR2 SMNVEV (reference sequence). With 5 bases removed from V and 1 base from J, the gap between germline ends came to 16 bases. This CDR3 comprises 16 residues. The CDR3 sequence is CASSPVKGTRTDTQYF. Written as DNA, the CDR3 is TGTGCCAGCAGTCCAGTCAAGGGGACTCGCACAGATACGCAGTATTTT.

This clone has just a few counts. V usage is TRBV5-1 and J usage is TRBJ1-4; no reliable D call. CDR1 is SGHRS and CDR2 is YFSETQ in the germline V gene. The V end lost 4 bases, the J end lost 2 bases, and 15 bases lay between the germline ends. There are 16 residues in the CDR3. As DNA, the CDR3 is TGCGCCAGCAGCCTGGCCCCACCCGGGACTAATGAAAAACTGTTTTTT. Translating gives CASSLAPPGTNEKLFF.

The chain joins TRBV18 to TRBJ2-2; a weak D match, TRBD1 (6 bases). V lost 1 base, J lost 6 bases, and 12 bases lay in between. Per the germline V gene, CDR1 is KGHSH and CDR2 is LQKENI. This CDR3 spans 15 amino acids. The CDR3 nucleotides are TGTGCCAGCTCACCACAGAACAGGGTACCCGGGGAGCTGTTTTTT. This sequence encodes CASSPQNRVPGELFF.

The chain employs TRBV10-2 and TRBJ1-6; no definite D call. Germline V gives CDR1 WSHSY, CDR2 SAAADI. Trimming stripped 2 bases from V and 2 bases from J, with 7 bases between. The CDR3 spans 15 residues. The CDR3 region is CASSEQKTYNSPLHF. The DNA of the CDR3 is TGCGCCAGCAGTGAGCAGAAAACCTATAATTCACCCCTCCACTTT.

V gene TRBV19 combines with J gene TRBJ1-1; D is unresolved. Germline lookup yields CDR1 LNHDA and CDR2 SQIVND (reference sequence). Between the trimmed V and J ends, which lost 5 bases and 10 bases, there was a span of 14 bases. CDR3 size: 12 residues. The DNA for the CDR3 is TGTGCCAGTAGTTTGGGCCCAATGGGAGCTTTCTTT. Its translation: CASSLGPMGAFF.

The chain carries TRBV28 and TRBJ1-1; no clear D. The germline V and J ends were trimmed by 6 bases and 6 bases, with 17 bases remaining between them. The CDR3 spans 14 residues. CDR1 is MDHEN and CDR2 is SYDVKM in the germline V gene. CDR3 DNA: TGTGCCAGCAGCCTGCCTGGAACCGGGGCTGAAGCTTTCTTT. Protein: CASSLPGTGAEAFF.

This clone was seen a single time. The chain links TRBV27 to TRBJ2-2, with TRBD2 identical over 10 bases. V trimming: 4 bases; J trimming: 8 bases; junction bases outside the gene matches: 7. The CDR3 sequence is 15 residues long. Germline CDR1 reads MNHEY; CDR2 reads SMNVEV (reference sequence). This CDR3 reads CASSSGTSAQGELFF. In DNA form, the CDR3 reads TGTGCCAGCAGTTCTGGGACTAGCGCGCAGGGGGAGCTGTTTTTT.

This rearrangement joins TRBV7-2 to TRBJ2-2, with 8 bases matching TRBD2. The CDR3 is 16 amino acids. After removal of 5 bases from V and 6 bases from J, the junction contained 11 bases not matched to a gene. CDR1 SGHTA and CDR2 FQGNSA come from the germline V gene. The CDR3 sequence is CASSRPEREPAGELFF. CDR3 bases: TGTGCCAGCAGCCGTCCGGAGCGGGAGCCCGCCGGGGAGCTGTTTTTT.

The chain is built from TRBV18 and TRBJ2-7, with 10 bases matching TRBD1. Germline trimming cut 2 bases from V and 3 bases from J; bases unmatched to any gene: 4. This CDR3 has 15 amino acids. Germline CDR1 KGHSH, CDR2 LQKENI. The CDR3, as DNA: TGTGCCAGCTCACCATGGACAGGGGGAGTCTACGAGCAGTACTTC. Amino acids: CASSPWTGGVYEQYF.

The V call is TRBV15, the J call TRBJ1-1; TRBD1 aligns across 11 bases. CDR3 length equals 16 residues. Germline V gene sequence: CDR1 LNHNV, CDR2 YYDKDF (reference sequence). V dropped 3 bases and J dropped 4; count of bases not matched to a gene: 7. The DNA of the CDR3 is TGTGCCACCAGCAGGACGGGGACAGGGGGAAGCACTGAAGCTTTCTTT. This sequence encodes CATSRTGTGGSTEAFF.

V and J are TRBV28 and TRBJ1-3; perhaps TRBD1 as D (6 bases). This CDR3 contains 16 residues. Germline V CDR1 and CDR2: MDHEN, SYDVKM. V shed 4 bases and J shed 7 bases, with 20 bases lying between them. In DNA form, the CDR3 reads TGTGCCAGCAGTTCCCCGGGGAGGGGGTTACGGAACACCATATATTTT. Protein product: CASSSPGRGLRNTIYF.

The chain combines TRBV13 with TRBJ2-4, with TRBD1 identical over 12 bases. There are 17 residues in the CDR3. In germline, CDR1 is PRHDT, CDR2 FYEKMQ (reference sequence). The ends lost 0 bases at V and 6 bases at J; junction bases unmatched: 6. The CDR3: CASSLGGTGGRRNIQYF. The CDR3, as DNA: TGTGCCAGCAGCTTAGGCGGGACAGGGGGCCGTAGAAACATTCAGTACTTC.